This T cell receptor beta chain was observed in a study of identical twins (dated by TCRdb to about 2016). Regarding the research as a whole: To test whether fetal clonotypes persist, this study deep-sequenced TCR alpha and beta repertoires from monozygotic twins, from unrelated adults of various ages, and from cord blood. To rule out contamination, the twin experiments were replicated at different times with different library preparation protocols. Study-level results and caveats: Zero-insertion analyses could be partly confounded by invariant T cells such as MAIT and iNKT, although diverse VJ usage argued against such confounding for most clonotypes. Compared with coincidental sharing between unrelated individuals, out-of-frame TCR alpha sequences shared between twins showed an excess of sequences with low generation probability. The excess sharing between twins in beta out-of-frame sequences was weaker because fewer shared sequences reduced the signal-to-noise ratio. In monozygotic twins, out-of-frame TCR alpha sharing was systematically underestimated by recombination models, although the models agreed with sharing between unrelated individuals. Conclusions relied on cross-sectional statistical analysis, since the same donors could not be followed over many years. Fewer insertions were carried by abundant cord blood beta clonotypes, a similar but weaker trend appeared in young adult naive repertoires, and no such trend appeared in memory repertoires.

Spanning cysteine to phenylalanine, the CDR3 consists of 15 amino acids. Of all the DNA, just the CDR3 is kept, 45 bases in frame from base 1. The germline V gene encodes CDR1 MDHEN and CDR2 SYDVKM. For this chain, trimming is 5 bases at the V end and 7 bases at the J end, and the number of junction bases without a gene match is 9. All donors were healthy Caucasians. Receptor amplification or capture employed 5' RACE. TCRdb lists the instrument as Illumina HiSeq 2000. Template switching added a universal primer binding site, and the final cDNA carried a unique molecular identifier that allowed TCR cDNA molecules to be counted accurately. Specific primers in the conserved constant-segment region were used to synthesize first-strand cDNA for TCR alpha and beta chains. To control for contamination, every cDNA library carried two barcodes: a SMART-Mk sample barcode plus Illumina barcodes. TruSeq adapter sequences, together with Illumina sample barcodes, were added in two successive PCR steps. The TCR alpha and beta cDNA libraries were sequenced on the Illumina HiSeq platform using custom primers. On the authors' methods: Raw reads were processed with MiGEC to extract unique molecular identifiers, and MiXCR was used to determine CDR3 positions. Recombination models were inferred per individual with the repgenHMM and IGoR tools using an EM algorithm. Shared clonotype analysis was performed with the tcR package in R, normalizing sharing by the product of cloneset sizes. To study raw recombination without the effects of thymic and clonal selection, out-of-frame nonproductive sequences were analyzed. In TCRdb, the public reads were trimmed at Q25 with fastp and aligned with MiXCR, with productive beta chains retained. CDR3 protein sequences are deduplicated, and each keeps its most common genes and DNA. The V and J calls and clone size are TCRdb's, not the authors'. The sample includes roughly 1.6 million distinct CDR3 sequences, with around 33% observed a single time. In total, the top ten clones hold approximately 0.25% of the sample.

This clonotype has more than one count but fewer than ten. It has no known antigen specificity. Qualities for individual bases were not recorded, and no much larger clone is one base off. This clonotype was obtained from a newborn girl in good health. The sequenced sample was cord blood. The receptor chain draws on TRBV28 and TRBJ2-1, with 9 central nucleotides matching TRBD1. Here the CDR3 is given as CASSAPGTGRNEQFF. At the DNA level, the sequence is TGTGCCAGCAGTGCTCCCGGGACAGGGAGGAATGAGCAGTTCTTC.